This TCR beta chain was found in a study of CD8 T cells in Susac syndrome (dated by TCRdb to the late 2010s). With respect to the entire study: Whether CD8+ T cell activation and differentiation in Susac syndrome was antigen driven was tested using repertoire sequencing. Beyond this particular receptor, the publication reports: The TCR sequencing and HLA analysis was acknowledged to have included a relatively small number of individuals.

About this clonotype itself: Its cognate antigen has yet to be identified. Within one base of it there is no much larger clone, and no base qualities were kept.

RNA was extracted using the RNeasy kit, and roughly 0.45 to 1 microgram was reverse transcribed with random hexamers. The immunoSEQ multiplex PCR assay, which covers 54 Vbeta and 13 Jbeta segments, was used to amplify TCR beta CDR3 regions. To correct PCR amplification bias, a synthetic template baseline was used for both primer optimization and computational correction. The study's processing was this. Reads were assigned to V, D and J genes according to IMGT and analyzed in immunoSEQ Analyzer, with only productive sequences retained. To calculate clonality, Shannon entropy was normalized by log2 of the number of productive unique sequences and then subtracted from one. For each patient and control, public and private clones were evaluated within the 100 most prevalent clones. Clones were defined as Susac-specific if absent from the healthy and MS cohorts, from roughly 1,100 published viral clones and from other ImmuneACCESS disease sequences. Using fastp at Q25 and MiXCR, TCRdb reprocessed the public reads and kept productive beta chains. For every CDR3 protein sequence, its rows merge into one entry that carries the most common genes and DNA. The authors' filters were not applied to this entry. The sample contains a few hundred thousand distinct CDR3 sequences, 95% of them found a single time. The ten largest make up 0.095% of the sample.

Peripheral blood CD8+ and CD4+ T cells from healthy donors, Susac syndrome patients and multiple sclerosis patients were profiled using high-throughput TCR beta sequencing. Multiple sclerosis controls were treatment-naive patients with stable or active relapsing-remitting disease fulfilling revised McDonald criteria. Bulk CD8+ and CD4+ T cells were purified by magnetic negative isolation, whereas CD8+ TEMRA cells were enriched by FACS. Blood was drawn into EDTA tubes, processed within 24 hours, and PBMCs were isolated by density gradient centrifugation. PBMCs intended for TCR sequencing were frozen in liquid nitrogen and were later thawed in a 37 degrees C water bath. The sorted or isolated CD4+, CD8+ and CD8+ TEMRA cells had a purity of 90% or higher. From its cysteine to its phenylalanine, the CDR3 spans 15 amino acids. Only the CDR3 DNA stays, 45 bases, in frame from base 1. Based on the germline V gene, the CDR1 and CDR2 sequences are SQVTM and ANQGSEA. V is pared back by 6 bases and J by 0 bases, with 16 bases lying between the germline termini.

Sequenced sample: CD4+ T cells from PBMCs. The chain links TRBV29-1 with TRBJ2-3, with no confidently assigned D gene. This clonotype was sampled from a human donor with multiple sclerosis. The base sequence is TGCAGCGTAGGTACGAGCTCGGCCAGCACAGATACGCAGTATTTT. Its translation is CSVGTSSASTDTQYF.